This T cell receptor (beta chain) was obtained from a study of blood T cell repertoires in COVID-19 (dated by TCRdb to about 2020). Background on the whole study: Samples covering the acute and convalescent phases of COVID-19 were provided by collaborators in the United States, Italy and Spain. The material from the prospective study consisted of cDNA or gDNA derived from T cells, B-cell-depleted T cells, or PBMCs. Deeply sampled blood TCRbeta repertoires from subjects exposed to, actively infected with, or recovered from COVID-19 were included in the dataset. The repertoires were released in a freely available public database meant as a resource for research on the immune response to SARS-CoV-2. The samples were drawn from the first 160 participants of the ongoing ImmuneRACE study and from some 1,300 subjects provided by 6 global collaborators. Sample metadata almost always included a de-identified subject ID, COVID-19 status, age in years and sex. HLA class I and class II types, where available, came from metadata supplied by the sample provider rather than from assay-based typing.

Collaborating institutions collected whole blood in K2EDTA tubes following their own protocols. For TCRbeta analysis, collaborator samples were shipped as frozen whole blood, as isolated PBMCs, or as DNA extracted from either sample type. The CDR3 sequence holds 19 residues, the cysteine and phenylalanine included. CDR3 DNA only is kept here, 57 bases in frame from base 1. From the germline V gene, CDR1 is MNHEY and CDR2 is SVGEGT. V ends up 0 bases short and J 0 bases short, with an unmatched junction base count of 6. TCRbeta CDR3 regions were amplified from genomic DNA by means of the immunoSEQ Assay, a bias-controlled multiplex PCR. Processing in the source paper ran as follows. The number of nucleated cells in each sample was estimated from the amplification of reference gene primers within the assay. To quantify the absolute abundance of each unique TCRbeta CDR3 rearrangement, sequence reads were collapsed and filtered. Productive Simpson clonality was computed per sample as the square root of Simpson's diversity index over productive rearrangements. TCRdb holds this immuneACCESS table with in-frame rearrangements only. Some clones are missing; in checked studies, unresolved V genes explain under half, and the rest has no known cause. V and J calls and clone size are copied from that table; D and trimming were computed from the DNA. The sample includes about 160,000 clones, with about 86% observed a single time. The top ten hold around 3.5% of the sample.

With regard to this clone: Its antigen specificity is not known. No qualities accompany the bases; no much larger clone lies one base away.

Broad study findings and their caveats: Clinical and demographic metadata were provided uncurated, with the amount varying by source and participant.

Input material: peripheral blood. The V and J genes are TRBV6-2 or TRBV6-3 and TRBJ2-6, and TRBD2 matches 9 of the central bases. The origin of this receptor is a man between 70 and 80 years old with acute or convalescent COVID-19. The nucleotide sequence reads TGTGCCAGCAGTTACTCTAGCGGGGGTGTCTTCTCTGGGGCCAACGTCCTGACTTTC. The resulting protein is CASSYSSGGVFSGANVLTF.